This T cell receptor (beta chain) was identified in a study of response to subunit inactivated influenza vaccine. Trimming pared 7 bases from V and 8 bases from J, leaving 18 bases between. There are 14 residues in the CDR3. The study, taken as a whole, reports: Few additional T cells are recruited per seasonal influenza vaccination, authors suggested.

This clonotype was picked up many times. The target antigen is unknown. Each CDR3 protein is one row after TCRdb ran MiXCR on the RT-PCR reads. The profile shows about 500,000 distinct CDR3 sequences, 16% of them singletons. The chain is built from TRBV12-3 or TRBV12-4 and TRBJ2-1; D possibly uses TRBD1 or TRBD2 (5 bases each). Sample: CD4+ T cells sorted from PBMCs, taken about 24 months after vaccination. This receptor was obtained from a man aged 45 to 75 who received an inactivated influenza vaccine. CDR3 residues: CASTRTTGDHEQFF. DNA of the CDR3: TGTGCCAGCACCCGGACAACCGGGGACCATGAGCAGTTCTTC.